These T cell receptor beta chains were read from a single sample in a study of blood T cell repertoires in COVID-19. The protocol was immunoSEQ multiplex PCR, while the TCRdb copy is restricted to in-frame clones and leaves out a portion. The table shows about 220,000 clones, with roughly 85% occurring only once. The sequencing input was peripheral blood. The receptors come from a man aged 50-59 years who had recovered from COVID-19. CDR3s include the opening cysteine and the closing phenylalanine or tryptophan. A D gene is named only where the DNA matches it firmly. Some rows have no size entry. The others give once, few or many, or a class for an expanded clone.

size	V	length	J	D	CDR3	DNA
once	TRBV11-2	15	TRBJ2-2	-	CASRLGRKNTGELFF	TGTGCCAGCAGGTTGGGGCGGAAGAACACCGGGGAGCTGTTTTTT
-	TRBV20-1	13	TRBJ1-4	-	CSASPGGKEKLFF	TGCAGTGCTAGTCCTGGGGGCAAGGAAAAACTGTTTTTT
once	TRBV7-2	14	TRBJ2-7	TRBD2	CASSPTSGKYEQYF	TGTGCCAGCAGCCCGACTAGCGGGAAATACGAGCAGTACTTC
-	TRBV19	15	TRBJ1-1	TRBD1	CASSIGQGEVTEAFF	TGTGCCAGTAGTATAGGACAGGGAGAAGTCACTGAAGCTTTCTTT
-	TRBV11-2	18	TRBJ2-1	TRBD2	CASSFIAGTSGRRNEQFF	TGTGCCAGCAGCTTCATCGCCGGGACTAGCGGGAGGAGGAATGAGCAGTTCTTC
few	TRBV5-8	11	TRBJ2-7	-	CASSFTGPQYF	TGTGCCAGCAGCTTTACGGGTCCGCAGTACTTC
-	TRBV7-8	15	TRBJ2-3	TRBD2	CASSPGGDYTDTQYF	TGTGCCAGCAGCCCCGGGGGGGACTACACAGATACGCAGTATTTT
-	TRBV6-5	14	TRBJ2-7	-	CASRGGYRDYEQYF	TGTGCCAGCCGGGGTGGGTACAGGGACTACGAGCAGTACTTC
once	TRBV29-1	13	TRBJ2-5	-	CSVDYVLGETQYF	TGCAGCGTTGACTATGTGCTCGGTGAGACCCAGTACTTC
-	TRBV7-2	14	TRBJ1-6	-	CASSLRRDNSPLHF	TGTGCCAGCAGCTTACGCAGGGATAATTCACCCCTCCACTTT
-	TRBV2	17	TRBJ2-2	TRBD2	CASSRLAGVGNTGELFF	TGTGCCAGCAGTAGACTAGCGGGAGTAGGGAACACCGGGGAGCTGTTTTTT
-	TRBV5-5	15	TRBJ2-5	TRBD1	CASSLFRTGLETQYF	TGTGCCAGCAGCTTGTTTCGGACAGGGTTAGAGACCCAGTACTTC
-	TRBV18	15	TRBJ2-5	-	CASSLSTAIEETQYF	TGTGCCAGCTCACTTTCGACAGCAATCGAAGAGACCCAGTACTTC
-	TRBV2	15	TRBJ2-5	-	CASSPPRVGGETQYF	TGTGCCAGCAGTCCCCCCAGGGTCGGCGGAGAGACCCAGTACTTC
-	TRBV11-2	16	TRBJ2-1	TRBD2	CASSLVGTSVYNEQFF	TGTGCCAGCAGCTTAGTCGGGACTAGCGTTTACAATGAGCAGTTCTTC
-	TRBV19	17	TRBJ2-7	TRBD2	CASSIGGGGETPYEQYF	TGTGCCAGTAGTATAGGCGGTGGGGGGGAGACTCCCTACGAGCAGTACTTC
-	TRBV27	15	TRBJ1-1	-	CASSLFGTLNTEAFF	TGTGCCAGCAGTTTATTTGGGACACTGAACACTGAAGCTTTCTTT
-	TRBV28	16	TRBJ2-1	TRBD2	CASRGGTSGFYNEQFF	TGTGCCAGCAGGGGGGGGACTAGCGGGTTTTACAATGAGCAGTTCTTC
-	TRBV10-3	11	TRBJ2-5	-	CAIGVGGTQYF	TGTGCCATCGGGGTAGGGGGGACCCAGTACTTC
-	TRBV3-1/TRBV3-2	14	TRBJ2-3	TRBD2	CASSPGLATDTQYF	TGTGCCAGCAGCCCGGGACTAGCAACAGATACGCAGTATTTT
once	TRBV19	13	TRBJ2-5	TRBD1	CASSIMTGETQYF	TGTGCCAGTAGTATTATGACAGGGGAGACCCAGTACTTC
once	TRBV20-1	15	TRBJ2-3	-	CSASNTGEGTDTQYF	TGCAGTGCTAGTAATACCGGGGAGGGCACAGATACGCAGTATTTT
-	TRBV7-7	15	TRBJ2-5	-	CASSSLGGGQETQYF	TGTGCCAGCAGCTCCCTGGGGGGTGGCCAAGAGACCCAGTACTTC
-	TRBV5-1	14	TRBJ2-7	-	CASSLSGSSYEQYF	TGCGCCAGCAGCCTTTCTGGGAGCTCCTACGAGCAGTACTTC
-	TRBV28	15	TRBJ2-5	-	CASSLSVRQAGTQYF	TGTGCCAGCAGTTTATCGGTCAGACAAGCCGGGACCCAGTACTTC
-	TRBV3-1/TRBV3-2	16	TRBJ2-7	TRBD2	CASSPLPGGESYEQYF	TGTGCCAGCAGCCCACTACCGGGAGGGGAGTCCTACGAGCAGTACTTC
-	TRBV6-1	16	TRBJ2-1	-	CASSEALGSSGNEQFF	TGTGCCAGCAGTGAAGCACTCGGGAGTTCGGGCAATGAGCAGTTCTTC
once	TRBV27	15	TRBJ1-6	TRBD1	CASSPPSTGGGPLHF	TGTGCCAGCAGTCCGCCTTCGACAGGGGGGGGGCCCCTCCACTTT
-	TRBV3-1/TRBV3-2	16	TRBJ2-4	-	CASSRRQTLAKNIQYF	TGTGCCAGCAGCCGGCGCCAGACACTAGCCAAAAACATTCAGTACTTC
-	TRBV6-5	14	TRBJ2-5	-	CAVKVPRPPETQYF	TGTGCCGTCAAAGTTCCTAGACCTCCAGAGACCCAGTACTTC
-	TRBV5-6	14	TRBJ1-1	TRBD1	CASSAGTAGTEAFF	TGTGCCAGCAGCGCGGGGACAGCAGGAACTGAAGCTTTCTTT
-	TRBV2	14	TRBJ2-7	-	CASSDVFSSYEQYF	TGTGCCAGCAGTGACGTCTTCTCCTCGTACGAGCAGTACTTC
-	TRBV7-9	15	TRBJ2-5	-	CATRPVAGTQETQYF	TGTGCCACGCGGCCGGTCGCGGGTACGCAAGAGACCCAGTACTTC
once	TRBV9	15	TRBJ2-1	-	CASSVGWQGYNEQFF	TGTGCCAGCAGCGTAGGGTGGCAGGGGTACAATGAGCAGTTCTTC
-	TRBV28	12	TRBJ2-5	-	CASSLDGPSQYF	TGTGCCAGCAGTTTAGATGGGCCGTCCCAGTACTTC
-	TRBV28	17	TRBJ2-7	TRBD2	CASSPGLAGTSAYEQYF	TGTGCCAGCAGTCCGGGACTAGCGGGTACCTCGGCCTACGAGCAGTACTTC
-	TRBV27	15	TRBJ1-4	TRBD1	CASSSDRGRQEKLFF	TGTGCCAGCAGTTCAGACAGGGGCAGACAGGAAAAACTGTTTTTT
-	TRBV19	14	TRBJ2-5	TRBD2	CASRTSGNSETQYF	TGTGCCAGTAGGACTAGCGGGAACTCAGAGACCCAGTACTTC
-	TRBV7-8	15	TRBJ2-1	-	CASSLGAPTYNEQFF	TGTGCCAGCAGCTTAGGAGCGCCTACCTACAATGAGCAGTTCTTC
-	TRBV4-1	16	TRBJ2-7	TRBD2	CASSQEEAGGPWEQYF	TGCGCCAGCAGCCAAGAAGAGGCGGGAGGGCCGTGGGAGCAGTACTTC
-	TRBV27	15	TRBJ2-7	-	CASSLSLGSSYEQYF	TGTGCCAGCAGTTTATCCTTGGGGAGCTCCTACGAGCAGTACTTC
-	TRBV6-5	15	TRBJ2-2	TRBD1	CASSSRQGAGGELFF	TGTGCCAGCAGTTCCCGACAGGGGGCAGGTGGGGAGCTGTTTTTT
-	TRBV11-2	15	TRBJ1-4	-	CASSLGQATNEKLFF	TGTGCCAGCAGCTTAGGACAAGCAACTAATGAAAAACTGTTTTTT
-	TRBV5-1	15	TRBJ2-7	-	CASSLAGGQAYEQYF	TGCGCCAGCAGCTTGGCCGGTGGGCAGGCCTACGAGCAGTACTTC
-	TRBV12-3/TRBV12-4	13	TRBJ1-1	TRBD1	CASRLTGGTEAFF	TGTGCCAGCAGGCTAACAGGGGGCACTGAAGCTTTCTTT
-	TRBV24-1	15	TRBJ2-7	TRBD1	CATSDTGTGGYEQYF	TGTGCCACCAGTGATACCGGGACAGGGGGGTACGAGCAGTACTTC
-	TRBV5-8	15	TRBJ1-2	TRBD1	CASSWTGGPELGYTF	TGTGCCAGCAGCTGGACAGGGGGACCTGAGTTGGGGTACACCTTC
once	TRBV18	16	TRBJ2-3	TRBD2	CASSHTAGETADTQYF	TGTGCCAGCTCACACACAGCGGGAGAGACGGCAGATACGCAGTATTTT
-	TRBV14	13	TRBJ1-1	-	CASSLQENTEAFF	TGTGCCAGCAGCCTGCAGGAGAACACTGAAGCTTTCTTT
few	TRBV6-5	15	TRBJ1-3	-	CASSRTLSSGNTIYF	TGTGCCAGCAGTAGGACATTAAGCTCTGGAAACACCATATATTTT
-	TRBV19	12	TRBJ2-7	-	CAAANGDYEQYF	TGTGCCGCAGCGAACGGGGACTACGAGCAGTACTTC
-	TRBV19	13	TRBJ2-1	-	CASSMGKVNEQFF	TGTGCCAGTAGTATGGGCAAGGTCAATGAGCAGTTCTTC
once	TRBV27	18	TRBJ2-1	TRBD2	CASTYSWTSGKISNEQFF	TGTGCCAGCACTTACTCCTGGACTAGCGGGAAAATTAGTAATGAGCAGTTCTTC
few	TRBV28	13	TRBJ1-5	-	CANGQGTHQPQHF	TGTGCCAATGGGCAGGGGACGCATCAGCCCCAGCATTTT
-	TRBV4-1	14	TRBJ1-6	-	CASSQGTGLGPLHF	TGCGCCAGCAGCCAAGGTACAGGGCTTGGGCCCCTCCACTTT
-	TRBV11-3	14	TRBJ2-7	-	CASSADRFSYEQYF	TGTGCCAGCAGCGCTGACAGATTCTCCTACGAGCAGTACTTC
-	TRBV4-1	15	TRBJ2-7	TRBD2	CASSEAGGGGYEQYF	TGCGCCAGCAGTGAGGCGGGAGGAGGGGGTTACGAGCAGTACTTC
-	TRBV27	14	TRBJ2-5	TRBD2	CASSLRATGGTQYF	TGTGCCAGCAGCCTACGGGCCACGGGGGGGACCCAGTACTTC
-	TRBV18	15	TRBJ2-2	-	CASSPAGKNTGELFF	TGTGCCAGCTCACCGGCGGGGAAGAACACCGGGGAGCTGTTTTTT